This is a list of T cell receptor beta chains from one sample in a study of brain T cells in children with intractable seizures. TCRdb's copy holds only in-frame clones and misses some; the assay was immunoSEQ multiplex PCR. The table has about 340,000 clones, 93% seen once. Sequences were derived from peripheral blood, sampled roughly 5 months after surgery. The receptors here all came from a boy younger than two with tuberous sclerosis and intractable seizures. The CDR3 runs from the conserved cysteine through the conserved F or W. D genes are given only for firm matches. Rows give clone size only sometimes, using once, few, many, or a class for an expanded clone.

TRBV5-1	TRBJ2-7	TRBD2	.	CASSLFGTSGRRSYEQYF	TGCGCCAGCAGCTTGTTCGGGACTAGCGGGAGGCGATCCTACGAGCAGTACTTC
TRBV27	TRBJ2-7	.	.	CASSFGGPHYEQYF	TGTGCCAGCAGTTTTGGGGGGCCCCACTACGAGCAGTACTTC
TRBV5-1	TRBJ2-5	.	.	CASSPLSNQFQETQYF	TGCGCCAGCAGCCCGCTGAGCAACCAGTTTCAAGAGACCCAGTACTTC
TRBV6-6	TRBJ2-5	.	.	CASSYLPGQIQETQYF	TGTGCCAGCAGTTACTTGCCCGGACAGATCCAAGAGACCCAGTACTTC
TRBV2	TRBJ1-5	.	.	CASSDRFRLYSNQPQHF	TGTGCCAGCAGTGACCGGTTTCGGTTGTATAGCAATCAGCCCCAGCATTTT
TRBV11-2	TRBJ1-5	.	.	CASSLRAAPNQPQHF	TGTGCCAGCAGCTTAAGGGCAGCGCCTAATCAGCCCCAGCATTTT
TRBV4-2	TRBJ2-3	TRBD2	.	CASSQAVAGGISTDTQYF	TGTGCCAGCAGCCAAGCTGTAGCGGGGGGTATAAGCACAGATACGCAGTATTTT
TRBV20-1	TRBJ2-5	TRBD2	.	CSARVAGAQYF	TGCAGTGCTAGGGTCGCGGGGGCCCAGTACTTC
TRBV5-8	TRBJ2-3	.	.	CASSPGPGTDTQYF	TGTGCCAGCAGCCCGGGACCGGGCACAGATACGCAGTATTTT
TRBV11-2	TRBJ1-5	.	.	CASSLDSGDGQPQHF	TGTGCCAGCAGCTTAGATTCAGGGGACGGCCAGCCCCAGCATTTT
TRBV28	TRBJ1-2	.	.	CASSMGNGYTF	TGTGCCAGCAGTATGGGGAACGGCTACACCTTC
TRBV3-1/TRBV3-2	TRBJ2-5	TRBD2	.	CASRPPDGGGMKTQYF	TGTGCCAGCAGACCTCCGGACGGGGGGGGAATGAAGACCCAGTACTTC
TRBV28	TRBJ2-5	.	.	CASSLYGAEETQYF	TGTGCCAGCAGTTTATACGGGGCGGAAGAGACCCAGTACTTC
TRBV30	TRBJ1-4	.	.	CAWTGDNEKLFF	TGTGCCTGGACAGGGGATAATGAAAAACTGTTTTTT
TRBV19	TRBJ2-5	.	.	CASSIQGWRAQETQYF	TGTGCCAGTAGTATCCAGGGGTGGAGGGCGCAAGAGACCCAGTACTTC
TRBV5-6	TRBJ1-5	.	.	CASSFRRLPNQPQHF	TGTGCCAGCAGCTTTCGGAGACTACCTAATCAGCCCCAGCATTTT
TRBV6-2/TRBV6-3	TRBJ2-7	TRBD1	once	CASSYSRDSSYEQYF	TGTGCCAGCAGTTACTCAAGGGACAGCTCCTACGAGCAGTACTTC
TRBV9	TRBJ2-1	.	.	CASSASDEQFF	TGTGCCAGCAGCGCTTCCGATGAGCAGTTCTTC
TRBV27	TRBJ1-6	.	.	CASSPLTGRYSPLHF	TGTGCCAGCAGTCCTTTGACAGGCCGATATTCACCCCTCCACTTT
TRBV6-5	TRBJ1-1	.	.	CASSYGTEAFF	TGTGCCAGCAGTTACGGGACTGAAGCTTTCTTT
TRBV4-1	TRBJ1-4	.	.	CASSLRDGREKLFF	TGCGCCAGCAGCCTCCGGGACGGGCGAGAAAAACTGTTTTTT
TRBV3-1/TRBV3-2	TRBJ2-1	TRBD2	.	CASSQASGGAYNEQFF	TGTGCCAGCAGCCAAGCTAGCGGGGGAGCCTACAATGAGCAGTTCTTC
TRBV4-2	TRBJ2-1	.	.	CASSPDRYTYNEQFF	TGTGCCAGCAGCCCCGACAGGTACACCTACAATGAGCAGTTCTTC
TRBV12-3/TRBV12-4	TRBJ1-5	.	once	CASSFGQPQHF	TGTGCCAGCAGTTTCGGTCAGCCCCAGCATTTT
TRBV5-1	TRBJ2-2	TRBD2	once	CASRRVSASGRDTGELFF	TGCGCCAGCAGGCGAGTATCGGCTAGCGGGAGGGACACCGGGGAGCTGTTTTTT
TRBV2	TRBJ2-7	.	.	CASGTGLYEQYF	TGTGCCAGCGGTACGGGACTCTACGAGCAGTACTTC
TRBV4-1	TRBJ2-3	.	.	CASSQDSPDLRMGDTQYF	TGCGCCAGCAGCCAAGATTCCCCCGACCTCAGGATGGGGGATACGCAGTATTTT
TRBV6-5	TRBJ2-5	TRBD2	.	CASSPIAGEETQYF	TGTGCCAGCAGTCCAATAGCGGGGGAAGAGACCCAGTACTTC
TRBV2	TRBJ1-2	.	.	CASNQGDYGYTF	TGTGCCAGCAACCAGGGAGACTATGGCTACACCTTC
TRBV7-9	TRBJ2-3	.	.	CASSRLKPFSTDTQYF	TGTGCCAGCAGCCGACTGAAACCTTTTAGCACAGATACGCAGTATTTT